This T cell receptor beta chain was found in a study of blood T cell repertoires in COVID-19. Overall study: From T cells, B-cell-depleted T cells, or PBMCs came the material, which was cDNA or gDNA.

Those enrolled, adults aged about 18 to 89 years, came from 25 or so US areas. All exposed participants met a person with COVID-19 within 2 weeks before entering the study. Trimming shortened V by 5 bases and J by 1 base, and 8 bases separated the two germline ends. CDR3 length equals 13 residues. CDR1 is SGHTA, CDR2 FQGNSA, per germline. In the study's own analysis: Using reference gene primer amplification, nucleated cell counts were estimated. The table came from immunoSEQ multiplex PCR; TCRdb's copy has only in-frame clones and leaves some out. Clone size and V and J calls were adopted from that table, with D and trimming inferred from the DNA. The data hold roughly 430,000 clones, with approximately 90% observed a single time.

The chain employs TRBV7-2 and TRBJ1-1; TRBD1 is a possible D gene (5 bases). Material for sequencing was PBMCs or T cells enriched from blood (not recorded which). The origin of this receptor is a woman younger than 35 who had been exposed to COVID-19. CDR3 amino acids: CASSAQGNTEAFF. In DNA form, the CDR3 reads TGTGCCAGCAGCGCCCAGGGGAACACTGAAGCTTTCTTT.